These 4 T cell receptor beta chains were all obtained from the same sample, sequenced in a study of T-cell reconstitution after alpha-beta-depleted transplantation in children. Library preparation (for TCRbeta) was performed with unique molecular identifiers. TCRdb re-called the PCR reads with MiXCR, one entry per CDR3 protein. This table holds approximately 980,000 distinct CDR3 sequences, less than 30% found once. Sequencing was performed on PBMCs, mostly from graft donor cells, taken 360 days after TCRalphabeta/CD19-depleted stem cell transplant. The receptors were sampled from a boy under two years old who had a stem cell transplant for SCID, so the T cells may come from the graft donor.

The V and J genes are TRBV6-1 and TRBJ2-5; 10 positions agree with TRBD2. The ends lost 5 bases at V and 5 bases at J; junction bases unmatched: 5. The V gene's germline CDR1 is MNHNS and CDR2 SASEGT. The CDR3 totals 14 residues. Here the CDR3 reads CASSISGGLETQYF. The CDR3 DNA sequence: TGTGCCAGCAGTATTAGCGGGGGGCTGGAGACCCAGTACTTC.

This clonotype was picked up one time. The rearrangement uses TRBV20-1 and TRBJ2-7; 7 nucleotides agree with TRBD2. The junction had 7 bases not matched to a gene; V was cut back by 3 bases and J by 2 bases. The CDR3 is 14 residues long. The germline gives CDR1 DFQATT, CDR2 SNEGSKA (reference sequence). The CDR3, as DNA: TGCAGTGCTAGTATTAGCGGGTATACCTACGAGCAGTACTTC. Amino acids: CSASISGYTYEQYF.

There are a few counts of this clonotype. V usage is TRBV18 and J usage is TRBJ1-5; D perhaps matches TRBD1 (5 bases). Germline CDR1 and CDR2: KGHSH and LQKENI. The CDR3 covers 13 residues. Trimming cost V 6 bases and J 7 bases, with 13 bases left between them. The CDR3 DNA is TGTGCCAGCTCCCTCCGGGGGGAGCAGCCCCAGCATTTT. This encodes CASSLRGEQPQHF.

This clonotype was seen only a few times. V and J are TRBV7-9 and TRBJ1-1; D perhaps matches TRBD1 (5 bases). The germline gives CDR1 SEHNR, CDR2 FQNEAQ (reference sequence). CDR3 size: 16 residues. Trimming pared 2 bases from V and 0 bases from J, leaving 13 bases between. In nucleotides, the CDR3 is TGTGCCAGCAGCTTACCCATCGGACACATGAACACTGAAGCTTTCTTT. Translating gives CASSLPIGHMNTEAFF.